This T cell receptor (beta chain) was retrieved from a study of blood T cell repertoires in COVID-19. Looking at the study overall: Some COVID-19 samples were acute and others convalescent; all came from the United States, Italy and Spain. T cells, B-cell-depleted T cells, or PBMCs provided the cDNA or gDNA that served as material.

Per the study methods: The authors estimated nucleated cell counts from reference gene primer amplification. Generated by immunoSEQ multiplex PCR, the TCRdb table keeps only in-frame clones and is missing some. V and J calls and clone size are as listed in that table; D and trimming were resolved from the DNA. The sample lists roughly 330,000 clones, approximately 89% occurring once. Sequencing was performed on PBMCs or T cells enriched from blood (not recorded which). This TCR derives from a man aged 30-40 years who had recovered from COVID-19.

CDR3 sequence reads: CASSLGQGLVRETQYF. The CDR3 nucleotides are TGTGCCAGCAGCTTAGGGCAGGGGCTCGTACGAGAGACCCAGTACTTC. This chain uses TRBV7-8 with TRBJ2-5, with D maybe TRBD1 (6 bases). The CDR3 totals 16 residues. Germline V gene data show CDR1 as SGHVS and CDR2 as FQNEAQ. V was trimmed by 1 base and J by 4 bases, leaving 16 bases between them.